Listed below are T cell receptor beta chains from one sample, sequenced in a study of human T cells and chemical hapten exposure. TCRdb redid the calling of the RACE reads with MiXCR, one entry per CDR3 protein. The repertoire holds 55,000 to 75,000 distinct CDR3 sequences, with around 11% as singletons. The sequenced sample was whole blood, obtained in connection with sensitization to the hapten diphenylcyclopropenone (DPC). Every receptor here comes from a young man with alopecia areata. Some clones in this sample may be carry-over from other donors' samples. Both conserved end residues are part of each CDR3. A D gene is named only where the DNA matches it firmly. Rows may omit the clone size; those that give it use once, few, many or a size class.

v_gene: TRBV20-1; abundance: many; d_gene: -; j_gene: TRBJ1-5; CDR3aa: CSARVNQPQHF; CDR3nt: TGCAGTGCTCGGGTCAATCAGCCCCAGCATTTT
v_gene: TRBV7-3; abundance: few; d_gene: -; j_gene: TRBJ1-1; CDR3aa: CASSPTAVNTEAFF; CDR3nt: TGTGCCAGCAGCCCAACTGCGGTGAACACTGAAGCTTTCTTT
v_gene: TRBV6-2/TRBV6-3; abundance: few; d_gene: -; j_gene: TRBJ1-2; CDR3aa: CASSYAPGVLGYTF; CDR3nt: TGTGCCAGCAGTTACGCCCCCGGGGTCCTCGGCTACACCTTC
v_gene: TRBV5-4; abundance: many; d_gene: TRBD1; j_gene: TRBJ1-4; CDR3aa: CASSRDRSLATNEKLFF; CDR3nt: TGTGCCAGCAGCAGGGACAGGAGCCTGGCGACTAATGAAAAACTGTTTTTT
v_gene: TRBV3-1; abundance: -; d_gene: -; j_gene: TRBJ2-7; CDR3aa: CASSRGGSPHREQYF; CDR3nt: TGTGCCAGCAGCCGTGGGGGCTCCCCCCATCGCGAGCAGTACTTC
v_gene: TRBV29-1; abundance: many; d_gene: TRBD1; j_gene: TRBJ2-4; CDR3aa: CSVARTGGSGLAKNIQYF; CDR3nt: TGCAGCGTTGCCCGGACAGGGGGATCGGGATTAGCCAAAAACATTCAGTACTTC
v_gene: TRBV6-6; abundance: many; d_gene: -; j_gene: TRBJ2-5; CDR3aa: CASSYSNREETQYF; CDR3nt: TGTGCCAGCAGTTACTCTAATAGGGAGGAGACCCAGTACTTC
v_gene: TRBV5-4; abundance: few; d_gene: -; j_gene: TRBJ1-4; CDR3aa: CASSLKQGNEKLFF; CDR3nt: TGTGCCAGCAGCTTGAAACAGGGAAATGAAAAACTGTTTTTT
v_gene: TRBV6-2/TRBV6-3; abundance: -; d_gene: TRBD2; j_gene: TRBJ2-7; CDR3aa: CASSPGLTYEQYF; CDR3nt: TGTGCCAGCAGTCCGGGACTAACCTACGAGCAGTACTTC
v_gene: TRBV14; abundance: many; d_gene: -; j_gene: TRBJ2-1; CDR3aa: CASSPRTSYNEQFF; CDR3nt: TGTGCCAGCAGCCCCCGGACGTCGTACAATGAGCAGTTCTTC
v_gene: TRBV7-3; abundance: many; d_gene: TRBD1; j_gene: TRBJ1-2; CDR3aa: CASSPHPQGDYGYTF; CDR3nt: TGTGCCAGCAGCCCCCACCCTCAGGGGGACTATGGCTACACCTTC
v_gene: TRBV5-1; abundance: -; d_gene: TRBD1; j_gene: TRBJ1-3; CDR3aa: CASSGNRGSGNTIYF; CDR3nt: TGCGCCAGCAGCGGAAACAGGGGCTCTGGAAACACCATATATTTT
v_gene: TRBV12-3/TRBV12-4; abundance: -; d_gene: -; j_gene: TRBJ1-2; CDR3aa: CASSSQLAGYTF; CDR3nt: TGTGCCAGCAGTTCTCAGTTAGCTGGCTACACCTTC
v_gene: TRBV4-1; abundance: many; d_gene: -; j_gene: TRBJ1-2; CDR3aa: CASSQAGSYYGYTF; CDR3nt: TGCGCCAGCAGCCAAGCCGGATCCTACTATGGCTACACCTTC
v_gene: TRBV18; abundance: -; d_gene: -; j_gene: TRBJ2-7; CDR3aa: CASSPSLYEQYF; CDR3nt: TGTGCCAGCTCACCAAGCCTCTACGAGCAGTACTTC
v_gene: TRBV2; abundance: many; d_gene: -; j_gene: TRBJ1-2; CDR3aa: CASRFGDWIYGYTF; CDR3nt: TGTGCCAGCAGATTCGGGGACTGGATTTATGGCTACACCTTC
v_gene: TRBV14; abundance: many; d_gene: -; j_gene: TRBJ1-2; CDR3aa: CASSPMALYGYTF; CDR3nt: TGTGCCAGCAGCCCCATGGCGCTCTATGGCTACACCTTC
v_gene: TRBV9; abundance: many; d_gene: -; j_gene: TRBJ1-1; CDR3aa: CASSVEGFGTEAFF; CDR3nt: TGTGCCAGCAGCGTAGAAGGGTTTGGCACTGAAGCTTTCTTT
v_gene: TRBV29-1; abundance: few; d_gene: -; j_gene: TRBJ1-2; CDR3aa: CSVSGQQPYGYTF; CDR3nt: TGCAGCGTTTCTGGACAGCAACCCTATGGCTACACCTTC
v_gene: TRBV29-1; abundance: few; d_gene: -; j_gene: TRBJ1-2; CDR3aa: CSVTSQARSGYTF; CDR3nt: TGCAGCGTTACATCCCAGGCCCGGAGTGGCTACACCTTC
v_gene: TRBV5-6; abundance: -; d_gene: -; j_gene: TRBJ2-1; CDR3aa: CASSLGPGFLPYNEQFF; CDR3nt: TGTGCCAGCAGCTTGGGTCCGGGTTTCTTGCCCTACAATGAGCAGTTCTTC
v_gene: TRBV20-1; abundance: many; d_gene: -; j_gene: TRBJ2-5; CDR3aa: CSARDYSGETQYF; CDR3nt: TGCAGTGCTAGAGATTATTCGGGAGAGACCCAGTACTTC
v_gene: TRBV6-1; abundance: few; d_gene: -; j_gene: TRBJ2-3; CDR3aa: CASGVSAASTDTQYF; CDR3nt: TGTGCCAGCGGAGTTTCGGCTGCTAGCACAGATACGCAGTATTTT
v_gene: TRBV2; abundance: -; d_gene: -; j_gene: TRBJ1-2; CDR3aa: CASSASDDYGYTF; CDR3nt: TGTGCCAGCAGTGCCTCTGACGACTATGGCTACACCTTC
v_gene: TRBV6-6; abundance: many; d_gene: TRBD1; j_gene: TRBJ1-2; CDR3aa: CASSFSLGQGFGANYGYTF; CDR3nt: TGTGCCAGCAGTTTTTCACTGGGACAGGGTTTTGGAGCTAACTATGGCTACACCTTC
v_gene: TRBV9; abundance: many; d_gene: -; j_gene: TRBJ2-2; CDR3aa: CASSVGTAYSGELFF; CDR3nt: TGTGCCAGCAGCGTAGGAACGGCATACAGCGGGGAGCTGTTTTTT
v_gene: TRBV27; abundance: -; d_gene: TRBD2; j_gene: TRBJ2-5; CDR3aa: CASSNSGGAGETQYF; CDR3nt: TGTGCCAGCAGCAATAGCGGGGGGGCCGGGGAGACCCAGTACTTC
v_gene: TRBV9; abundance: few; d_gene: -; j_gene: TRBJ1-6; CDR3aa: CASSVKRHNSPLHF; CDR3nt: TGTGCCAGCAGCGTAAAAAGACACAATTCACCCCTCCACTTT
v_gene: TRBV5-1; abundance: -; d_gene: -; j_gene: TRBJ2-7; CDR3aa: CASSQRHLPYEQYF; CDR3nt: TGCGCCAGCAGCCAGAGACACCTCCCCTACGAGCAGTACTTC
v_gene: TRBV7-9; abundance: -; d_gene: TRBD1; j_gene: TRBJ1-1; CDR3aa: CASRDRGAEAFF; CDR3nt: TGTGCCAGCAGAGACAGGGGAGCTGAAGCTTTCTTT
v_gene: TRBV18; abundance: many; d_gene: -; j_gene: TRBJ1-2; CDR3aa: CASSLDSRHGYTF; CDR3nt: TGTGCCAGCTCGCTTGACAGCCGGCATGGCTACACCTTC
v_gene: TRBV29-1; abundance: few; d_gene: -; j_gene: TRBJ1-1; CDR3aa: CSVVRDELTEAFF; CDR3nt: TGCAGCGTGGTCAGGGACGAGCTCACTGAAGCTTTCTTT
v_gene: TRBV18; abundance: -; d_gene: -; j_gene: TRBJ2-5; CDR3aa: CASSPLEKSGETQYF; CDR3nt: TGTGCCAGCTCCCCCCTCGAGAAGAGTGGGGAGACCCAGTACTTC
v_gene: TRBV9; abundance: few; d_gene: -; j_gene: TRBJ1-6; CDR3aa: CASSVVAGAALHF; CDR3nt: TGTGCCAGCAGCGTAGTGGCAGGGGCGGCCCTCCACTTT
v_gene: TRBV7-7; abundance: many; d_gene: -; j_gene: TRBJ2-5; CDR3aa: CASSLDSLQETQYF; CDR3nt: TGTGCTAGCAGTCTCGACAGTCTCCAAGAGACCCAGTACTTC
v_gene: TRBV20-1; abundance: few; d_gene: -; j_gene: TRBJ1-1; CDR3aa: CSEAQAGDTEAFF; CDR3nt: TGCAGTGAGGCCCAGGCCGGGGACACTGAAGCTTTCTTT
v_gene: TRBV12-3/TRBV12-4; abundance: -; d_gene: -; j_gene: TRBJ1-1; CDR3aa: CASRSGQPNTEAFF; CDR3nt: TGTGCCAGCAGATCAGGACAGCCGAACACTGAAGCTTTCTTT
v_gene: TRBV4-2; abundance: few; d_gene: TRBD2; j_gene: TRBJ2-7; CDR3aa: CASSQAGDYLYEQYF; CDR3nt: TGTGCCAGCAGCCAAGCCGGGGACTATCTTTACGAGCAGTACTTC
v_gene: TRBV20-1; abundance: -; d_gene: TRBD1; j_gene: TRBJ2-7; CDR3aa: CSAFRGLHEQYF; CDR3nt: TGCAGTGCTTTCAGGGGGCTCCACGAGCAGTACTTC
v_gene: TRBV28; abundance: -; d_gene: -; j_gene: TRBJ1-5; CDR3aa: CANSRGGAGNQPQHF; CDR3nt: TGTGCCAACTCCAGGGGAGGGGCAGGCAATCAGCCCCAGCATTTT
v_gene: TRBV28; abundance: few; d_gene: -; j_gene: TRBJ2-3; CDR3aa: CASSLPQVGQYF; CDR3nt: TGTGCCAGCAGTTTACCCCAGGTGGGGCAGTATTTT
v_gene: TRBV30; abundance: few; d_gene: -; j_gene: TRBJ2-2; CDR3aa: CAWSVLRGGNTGELFF; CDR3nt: TGTGCCTGGAGTGTACTGAGAGGGGGGAACACCGGGGAGCTGTTTTTT
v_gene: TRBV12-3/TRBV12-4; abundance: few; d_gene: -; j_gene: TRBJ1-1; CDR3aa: CASSLKTESTEAFF; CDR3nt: TGTGCCAGCAGTTTAAAGACAGAGAGCACTGAAGCTTTCTTT
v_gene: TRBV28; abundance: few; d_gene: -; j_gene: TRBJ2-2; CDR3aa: CASDRWGRTGELFF; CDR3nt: TGTGCCAGCGATAGGTGGGGTCGGACCGGGGAGCTGTTTTTT
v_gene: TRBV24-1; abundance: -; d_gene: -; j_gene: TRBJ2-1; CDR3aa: CATSYRNEQFF; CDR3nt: TGTGCCACCAGTTACCGGAATGAGCAGTTCTTC
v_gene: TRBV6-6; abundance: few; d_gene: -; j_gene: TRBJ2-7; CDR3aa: CASSYSPGPYEQYF; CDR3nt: TGTGCCAGCAGTTACTCCCCAGGTCCCTACGAGCAGTACTTC
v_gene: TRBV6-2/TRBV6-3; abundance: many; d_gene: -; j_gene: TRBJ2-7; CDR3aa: CASSQGSTYEQYF; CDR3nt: TGTGCCAGCAGCCAGGGGTCCACCTACGAGCAGTACTTC
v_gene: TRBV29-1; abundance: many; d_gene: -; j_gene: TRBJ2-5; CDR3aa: CSVVVGLPPYQETQYF; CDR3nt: TGCAGCGTTGTCGTAGGCCTACCGCCTTACCAAGAGACCCAGTACTTC
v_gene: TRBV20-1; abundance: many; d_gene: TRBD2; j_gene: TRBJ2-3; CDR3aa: CSATRTSGGLLGTQYF; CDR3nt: TGCAGTGCTACAAGGACTAGCGGGGGCTTATTGGGTACGCAGTATTTT
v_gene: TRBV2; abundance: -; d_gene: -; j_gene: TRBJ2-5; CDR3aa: CASSDDIETRYF; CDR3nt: TGTGCCAGCAGTGATGACATCGAGACCCGGTACTTC